The 21 T cell receptor beta chains below come from one sample, sequenced in a study of blood T cells in healthy people across ages. Then a second PCR, running about 6 to 11 cycles, was carried out with a sample-barcoded 5' primer and a J-beta primer mix. TCRdb reprocessed the 5' RACE reads with MiXCR, giving one entry per CDR3 protein. The sample lists 650,000 to 700,000 distinct CDR3 sequences, roughly 32% occurring once. Material: blood. The receptors stem from a woman aged 80 or older in good health.

The table lists this clonotype with a few counts. The V call is TRBV6-1, the J call TRBJ1-2; a weak D match, TRBD1 (5 bases). Between the trimmed V and J ends, which lost 0 bases and 8 bases, there was a span of 13 bases. The CDR3 length is 14 residues. The V gene's germline CDR1 is MNHNS and CDR2 SASEGT. The CDR3 nucleotides are TGTGCCAGCAGTGAAGCAGGGGAGGGCGGCGGCTACACCTTC. The encoded protein is CASSEAGEGGGYTF.

V gene TRBV6-1 combines with J gene TRBJ2-6; the D is unclear. Germline CDR1 MNHNS, CDR2 SASEGT. V was trimmed by 7 bases and J by 0 bases, leaving 16 bases between them. CDR3 size: 17 residues. In DNA, the CDR3 is TGTGCCAGCAAATTGGCCCCTCTGGGCTCTGGGGCCAACGTCCTGACTTTC. Residues: CASKLAPLGSGANVLTF.

This clonotype has just one count. A read error may explain this, as a much larger clone is one base away. The chain joins TRBV2 to TRBJ1-2; D is unclear. The ends were cut back, 11 bases at V and 6 bases at J, with 22 bases in the middle. The CDR3 is made up of 14 amino acids. Germline V gene data show CDR1 as SNHLY and CDR2 as FYNNEI. This chain's CDR3 is CACGATPSPNGYTF. For the CDR3, the DNA is TGTGCCTGCGGAGCGACTCCATCGCCGAATGGCTACACCTTC.

For this clonotype: One end of the junction does not line up with germline, which may come from a read error. The gene calls are TRBV20-1 and TRBJ1-1; D remains unclear. Germline V gene lookup returns CDR1 DFQATT and CDR2 SNEGSKA (reference sequence). This CDR3 region has 12 residues. CDR3: CSARDHNIEAFF. DNA of the CDR3: TGCAGTGCTAGAGATCACAACATTGAAGCTTTCTTT.

This clonotype has a handful of counts. One base away lies a much larger clone, so this may be a sequencing read error. This chain connects TRBV28 to TRBJ2-1, with 7 bases lining up with TRBD1. The assigned J gene may be wrong: the sequence end matches TRBJ2-7 better. CDR1 and CDR2 from the germline V gene are MDHEN and SYDVKM. CDR3 length: 16 residues. CDR3 sequence (DNA): TGTGCCAGCAGCTCGGACAGGACCCGCTCCTACAATGAGCAGTACTTC. This codes for CASSSDRTRSYNEQYF.

To note about this clonotype: Relative to the germline gene, one junction end is altered; a read error may explain this. The chain joins TRBV5-1 to TRBJ1-4, with D uncertain. CDR1 and CDR2 (germline): SGHRS, YFSETQ. CDR3 length equals 15 residues. This CDR3 reads CVSSLGSATNEKLFF. CDR3 sequence (DNA): TGCGTCAGCAGCTTGGGATCGGCAACTAATGAAAAACTGTTTTTT. The whole variable domain, remainder taken from reference TRBV5-1 and TRBJ1-4, is KAGVTQTPRYLIKTRGQQVTLSCSPISGHRSVSWYQQTPGQGLQFLFEYFSETQRNKGNFPGRFSGRQFSNSRSEMNVSTLELGDSALYLCVSSLGSATNEKLFFGSGTQLSVL.

Many counts were recorded for this clonotype. The chain recombines TRBV5-1 with TRBJ2-7; D is undetermined. CDR1 and CDR2 (germline): SGHRS, YFSETQ. The CDR3 covers 13 residues. The germline V and J ends were trimmed by 3 bases and 3 bases, with 10 bases remaining between them. The DNA of the CDR3 is TGCGCCAGCAGCTCCGGGTCCTACTACGAGCAGTACTTC. Translating it yields CASSSGSYYEQYF.

This clonotype was recorded many times. V is TRBV7-4 and J is TRBJ2-1; D might be TRBD2 (6 bases). CDR3 size: 16 residues. Germline loops: CDR1 SGHVT, CDR2 SQSDAQ. V lost 10 bases to trimming and J lost 3 bases, with 22 bases between them. Here the CDR3 DNA reads TGTGCCATCCCCATTTTAGGCCCGGACTACTACAATGAGCAGTTCTTC. It specifies CAIPILGPDYYNEQFF.

This clonotype was counted at least ten times. This rearrangement joins TRBV7-8 to TRBJ2-5; TRBD1 might be the D (6 bases). This CDR3 is 14 amino acids long. The germline CDR1 and CDR2 sequences are SGHVS and FQNEAQ. Trimming stripped 5 bases from V and 3 bases from J, with 13 bases between. CDR3 region: CASSSFRGKETQYF. DNA of the CDR3: TGTGCCAGCAGCAGTTTTAGGGGGAAAGAGACCCAGTACTTC.

This clonotype was seen ten or more times. V usage is TRBV4-3 and J usage is TRBJ2-3, with TRBD2 identical over 9 bases. The CDR3 spans 17 residues. Trimming took 4 bases from V and 4 from J; bases not matched to a gene: 12. The V gene's germline CDR1 is LGHNA and CDR2 YSLEER. The CDR3 DNA is TGCGCCAGCAGCCGCCACGGAGGCGGGGGGGCTTCAGATACGCAGTATTTT. This encodes CASSRHGGGGASDTQYF.

This clonotype was observed at least ten times. V is TRBV12-3 or TRBV12-4 and J is TRBJ2-4; TRBD1 is a possible D gene (6 bases). There are 16 residues in the CDR3. Trimming stripped 4 bases from V and 4 bases from J, with 17 bases between. CDR3 sequence reads: CASSSPATGTKNIQYF. The CDR3 DNA reads TGTGCCAGCAGTTCCCCCGCGACGGGGACAAAAAACATTCAGTACTTC.

V and J are TRBV12-3 or TRBV12-4 and TRBJ2-1; D might be TRBD1 (6 bases). This CDR3 is 13 amino acids long. The V end lost 3 bases, the J end lost 10 bases, and 13 bases lay between the germline ends. The CDR3 loop is CASSFAGESEQFF. The DNA for the CDR3 is TGTGCCAGCAGTTTCGCAGGGGAGAGCGAGCAGTTCTTC.

This chain joins TRBV27 and TRBJ2-1, with unresolved D. Germline loops: CDR1 MNHEY, CDR2 SMNVEV (reference sequence). This CDR3 is 16 amino acids long. The V end was cut by 0 bases, the J end by 7 bases, with 16 bases between. CDR3 nucleotide sequence: TGTGCCAGCAGTTTATCATCTCCAATCGAAGGGAATGAGCAGTTCTTC. This translates into CASSLSSPIEGNEQFF.

Many counts were recorded for this clonotype. The chain carries TRBV7-2 and TRBJ1-2; 8 bases are a match to TRBD1. Germline CDR1 is SGHTA and CDR2 is FQGNSA. Germline trimming cut 4 bases from V and 5 bases from J; bases unmatched to any gene: 12. The CDR3 extends over 16 amino acids. CDR3 region: CASSSGTGGSFYGYTF. CDR3 DNA sequence: TGTGCCAGCAGCTCGGGGACAGGCGGGAGTTTTTATGGCTACACCTTC.

This clonotype appeared many times. The genes are TRBV3-1 and TRBJ1-2; tentatively, D is TRBD1 (6 bases). The CDR3 totals 13 residues. Trimming took off 1 base at V and 8 bases at J, with 11 bases between the two ends. Germline loops: CDR1 LGHDT, CDR2 YNNKEL (reference sequence). The CDR3 DNA reads as TGTGCCAGCAGCCAAGTGGGGGCTCTAGGCTACACCTTC. As protein: CASSQVGALGYTF.

This clonotype was counted once. This rearrangement joins TRBV4-3 to TRBJ1-3, with 7 bases aligning to TRBD1. The junction had 13 bases not matched to a gene; V was cut back by 8 bases and J by 0 bases. The germline V gene encodes CDR1 LGHNA and CDR2 YSLEER. There are 17 residues in the CDR3. CDR3 protein: CASGRSGTANSGNTIYF. The CDR3 DNA sequence: TGCGCCAGCGGCCGATCCGGGACAGCCAACTCTGGAAACACCATATATTTT.

In this sample, this clonotype turned up many times. V usage is TRBV6-1 and J usage is TRBJ2-1; no firm D call. Trimming pared 8 bases from V and 4 bases from J, leaving 15 bases between. Germline CDR1 reads MNHNS; CDR2 reads SASEGT. This CDR3 is 14 amino acids long. CDR3 region: CASWPLARYNEQFF. In DNA, the CDR3 is TGTGCCAGCTGGCCCCTTGCGAGGTACAATGAGCAGTTCTTC.

Regarding this clonotype: A read error may produce the germline difference seen at one junction end. The rearrangement joins TRBV5-1 to TRBJ1-5, with 11 bases identical to TRBD1. The CDR3 sequence is 15 residues long. Germline-derived CDR1 and CDR2 are SGHRS and YFSETQ. The CDR3 coding sequence is TGCGCCAGCAGCCCAGGGACAGGGGGGAATCAGCCCCGGCATTTT. This translates into CASSPGTGGNQPRHF.

The chain links TRBV6-2 or TRBV6-3 to TRBJ1-1, with a possible D match to TRBD1 (5 bases). Germline-derived CDR1 and CDR2 are MNHEY and SVGEGT. With 8 bases removed from V and 5 bases from J, the gap between germline ends came to 18 bases. The CDR3 is 14 amino acids. The CDR3 here is CASSGTVVETEAFF. In nucleotides, the CDR3 is TGTGCCAGCTCTGGGACGGTCGTGGAGACTGAAGCTTTCTTT.

The chain joins TRBV4-1 to TRBJ1-5, with 9 nucleotides matching TRBD1. J lost 4 bases, V lost 1 base, and 2 bases had no gene match. CDR1 and CDR2 from the germline V gene are MGHRA and YSYEKL. CDR3 length: 15 residues. The CDR3 protein is CASSQVGTGNQPQHF. CDR3 nucleotide sequence: TGCGCCAGCAGCCAAGTGGGGACAGGGAATCAGCCCCAGCATTTT.

This clonotype was observed a handful of times. This sequence joins TRBV18 and TRBJ2-7; no clear D gene. This CDR3 has 14 residues. Germline V gene data show CDR1 as KGHSH and CDR2 as LQKENI. V lost 3 bases and J lost 3, with 12 bases in between. Here the CDR3 reads CASSPGSPGYEQYF. DNA for the CDR3: TGTGCCAGCTCACCGGGGTCTCCCGGCTACGAGCAGTACTTC.